This is a list of T cell receptor beta chains from one sample in a study of OX40 agonist ivuxolimab in advanced cancers. Some clones are missing from TCRdb's copy, which holds only in-frame ones; the method was immunoSEQ multiplex PCR. This table holds 80,000 to 95,000 clones, less than 95% found once. The sample consisted of CD4+ or CD8+ T cells sorted from blood, taken in a trial of the OX40 agonist ivuxolimab. The source of these receptors is an adult with an advanced solid tumor such as melanoma, head and neck, liver or kidney cancer. CDR3s include the opening cysteine and the closing phenylalanine or tryptophan. The D gene is left open where the match is weak. Clone sizes are given selectively: once, few, many, or a class where the clone is expanded.

TRBJ1-4,TRBD1,-,TRBV5-6,CASSSPFQGDEKLFF,TGTGCCAGCAGCTCGCCCTTCCAGGGGGATGAAAAACTGTTTTTT
TRBJ2-2,-,-,TRBV6-4,CASSARSTGELFF,TGTGCCAGCAGTGCGAGATCCACCGGGGAGCTGTTTTTT
TRBJ2-2,TRBD2,-,TRBV7-6,CASSLAHTSGRTGELFF,TGTGCCAGCAGCTTAGCGCACACTAGCGGGCGCACCGGGGAGCTGTTTTTT
TRBJ1-3,TRBD1,-,TRBV7-6,CASSLTTGAGNTIYF,TGTGCCAGCAGCCTGACGACAGGGGCAGGAAACACCATATATTTT
TRBJ2-2,TRBD2,-,TRBV27,CASSLTAGATGELFF,TGTGCCAGCAGTTTAACAGCGGGAGCCACCGGGGAGCTGTTTTTT
TRBJ2-2,TRBD1,-,TRBV7-7,CASSSQPGQGTGELFF,TGTGCTAGCAGCTCCCAGCCGGGACAGGGGACCGGGGAGCTGTTTTTT
TRBJ2-7,-,-,TRBV6-1,CASSEHNYLREQYF,TGTGCCAGCAGTGAACACAACTATCTACGAGAGCAGTACTTC
TRBJ2-7,-,-,TRBV29-1,CSVLSGTTTYEQYF,TGCAGCGTCCTTTCGGGGACAACCACCTACGAGCAGTACTTC
TRBJ2-5,TRBD2,-,TRBV16,CASSQLAGADRGTQYF,TGTGCCAGCAGCCAGCTAGCGGGAGCGGATCGGGGGACCCAGTACTTC
TRBJ2-7,-,-,TRBV6-6,CASSLLQGVSYEQYF,TGTGCCAGCAGTTTATTACAGGGAGTAAGCTACGAGCAGTACTTC
TRBJ1-5,TRBD1,few,TRBV19,CASSRPSRGNNQPQHF,TGTGCCAGTAGTCGGCCCAGCAGGGGGAACAATCAGCCCCAGCATTTT
TRBJ2-5,TRBD2,-,TRBV27,CASSLFWREGLETQYF,TGTGCCAGCAGTTTATTTTGGCGGGAGGGCCTCGAGACCCAGTACTTC